The rows below give T cell receptor beta chains drawn from one sample of a study of cytomegalovirus exposure and HLA in healthy donors. Libraries were prepared by immunoSEQ multiplex PCR; TCRdb keeps only in-frame clonotypes and omits some of them. The sample records roughly 120,000 clones, 6.5% to 9.5% being singletons. Sequencing was performed on PBMCs. Receptor source: a woman aged 40 to 50 in good health and CMV-seropositive. The CDR3 runs from the conserved cysteine through the conserved F or W. The D gene is left open where the match is weak. Size values are once, few and many counts, or a class for expanded clones, and some rows have none.

CDR3 | DNA | J | size | V | D
CASRAGITDTQYF | TGTGCCAGCAGAGCAGGCATCACAGATACGCAGTATTTT | TRBJ2-3 | NA | TRBV7-6 | NA
CASSLDRLYNSPLHF | TGTGCCAGCAGCTTGGACAGGCTCTATAATTCACCCCTCCACTTT | TRBJ1-6 | NA | TRBV5-4 | NA
CASSQGADTQYF | TGTGCCAGCTCACAGGGAGCAGATACGCAGTATTTT | TRBJ2-3 | NA | TRBV6-5 | NA
CASSLAGTNEKLFF | TGTGCCAGCAGTTTAGCAGGAACTAATGAAAAACTGTTTTTT | TRBJ1-4 | few | TRBV27 | NA
CASCPGGGGQTQYF | TGTGCCAGCTGCCCGGGGGGCGGCGGGCAGACCCAGTACTTC | TRBJ2-5 | NA | TRBV9 | NA
CASSLGGSPNTEAFF | TGTGCCAGCAGCTTGGGAGGGTCTCCGAACACTGAAGCTTTCTTT | TRBJ1-1 | few | TRBV5-6 | NA
CASSYGTANTEAFF | TGTGCCAGCAGTTACGGAACAGCCAACACTGAAGCTTTCTTT | TRBJ1-1 | NA | TRBV6-5 | NA
CASSRQGAHEQYF | TGTGCCAGCTCGCGACAGGGGGCCCACGAGCAGTACTTC | TRBJ2-7 | NA | TRBV18 | TRBD1
CASSYLTSGDTDTQYF | TGTGCCAGCAGTTACCTTACTAGCGGGGACACAGATACGCAGTATTTT | TRBJ2-3 | few | TRBV6-6 | TRBD2
CASSWTSGGGNEQFF | TGTGCCAGCAGTTGGACTAGCGGGGGGGGCAATGAGCAGTTCTTC | TRBJ2-1 | few | TRBV6-1 | TRBD2
CASRPGQGGEQYF | TGTGCCAGCAGGCCCGGACAGGGGGGAGAGCAGTACTTC | TRBJ2-7 | NA | TRBV2 | TRBD1
CASSGRAVNQPQHF | TGTGCCAGCAGTGGGAGGGCTGTTAATCAGCCCCAGCATTTT | TRBJ1-5 | few | TRBV2 | NA
CAIRSDRGFTEAFF | TGTGCCATCAGATCAGACAGGGGGTTCACTGAAGCTTTCTTT | TRBJ1-1 | NA | TRBV10-3 | TRBD1
CAISEETGYGYTF | TGTGCCATCAGTGAGGAAACAGGCTATGGCTACACCTTC | TRBJ1-2 | NA | TRBV10-3 | NA
CASTLRVAQGNQPQHF | TGTGCCAGCACTCTCAGGGTGGCGCAAGGCAATCAGCCCCAGCATTTT | TRBJ1-5 | few | TRBV2 | NA
CASIPSGFTGELFF | TGTGCCAGCATTCCCTCAGGGTTCACCGGGGAGCTGTTTTTT | TRBJ2-2 | few | TRBV28 | NA
CASSPKTGYGTEAFF | TGTGCCAGCAGCCCGAAGACAGGGTACGGGACTGAAGCTTTCTTT | TRBJ1-1 | few | TRBV7-9 | TRBD1
CAGSSPGGPTQYF | TGTGCCGGCAGCTCCCCGGGGGGGCCCACGCAGTATTTT | TRBJ2-3 | NA | TRBV9 | TRBD2
CASSLTGLRDEQFF | TGTGCCAGCAGCCTGACAGGGCTCCGGGATGAGCAGTTCTTC | TRBJ2-1 | NA | TRBV11-2 | TRBD1
CASRPRTDTEAFF | TGCGCCAGCAGACCTCGGACAGACACTGAAGCTTTCTTT | TRBJ1-1 | NA | TRBV5-1 | NA
CASSLGRAYEQYF | TGTGCCAGCAGCTTGGGCAGGGCCTACGAGCAGTACTTC | TRBJ2-7 | few | TRBV5-6 | NA
CASSEPGLDTNEQFF | TGTGCCAGCAGTGAACCCGGACTAGATACGAATGAGCAGTTCTTC | TRBJ2-1 | few | TRBV25-1 | TRBD2
CASTGDRAYNEQFF | TGTGCCAGCACTGGGGACAGGGCTTACAATGAGCAGTTCTTC | TRBJ2-1 | NA | TRBV13 | TRBD1
CASNRWGDTEAFF | TGTGCCAGCAACAGGTGGGGGGACACTGAAGCTTTCTTT | TRBJ1-1 | few | TRBV14 | NA
CASSIKGAQETQYF | TGTGCCAGTAGTATCAAAGGGGCGCAAGAGACCCAGTACTTC | TRBJ2-5 | few | TRBV19 | NA
CASSSTGVGGNTIYF | TGTGCCAGCAGTTCCACAGGGGTTGGTGGAAACACCATATATTTT | TRBJ1-3 | once | TRBV11-2 | TRBD1
CASSTDRARDTEAFF | TGTGCCAGCAGTACGGACAGGGCTAGGGACACTGAAGCTTTCTTT | TRBJ1-1 | NA | TRBV6-5 | TRBD1
CASSQGRDRESNERFF | TGCGCCAGCAGCCAAGGAAGGGACAGGGAGAGTAATGAGCGGTTCTTC | TRBJ2-1 | NA | TRBV4-1 | TRBD1
CASSEQSRGQGTAFF | TGTGCCAGCAGTGAACAATCTAGGGGTCAGGGAACAGCTTTCTTT | TRBJ1-1 | few | TRBV2 | NA
CASSAGPNYNEQFF | TGCGCCAGCAGCGCGGGACCCAACTACAATGAGCAGTTCTTC | TRBJ2-1 | few | TRBV5-1 | NA
CASSIGASGEGYTF | TGTGCCAGTAGTATAGGCGCCTCAGGGGAGGGCTACACCTTC | TRBJ1-2 | few | TRBV19 | NA
CASSSRYHEQFF | TGTGCCAGCAGTTCCCGCTACCATGAGCAGTTCTTC | TRBJ2-1 | NA | TRBV28 | NA
CASSLTGRGRTDTQYF | TGTGCCAGCAGCTTAACTGGGAGGGGCAGGACAGATACGCAGTATTTT | TRBJ2-3 | few | TRBV7-6 | TRBD2
CASSQDGDSYEQYF | TGCGCCAGCAGCCAAGATGGGGACAGTTACGAGCAGTACTTC | TRBJ2-7 | few | TRBV4-1 | TRBD1
CAWSLDSGAFF | TGTGCCTGGAGTCTTGACAGTGGTGCTTTCTTT | TRBJ1-1 | few | TRBV30 | NA
CASRGGGYEQYF | TGTGCCAGCAGGGGCGGGGGGTACGAGCAGTACTTC | TRBJ2-7 | few | TRBV6-1 | TRBD2
CAWSVGHANTEAFF | TGTGCCTGGAGTGTAGGACACGCGAACACTGAAGCTTTCTTT | TRBJ1-1 | few | TRBV30 | NA
CASSLEGNPPGGYTF | TGCGCCAGCAGCTTGGAAGGGAACCCACCGGGAGGCTACACCTTC | TRBJ1-2 | few | TRBV5-1 | NA
CASSIGTDEAFF | TGTGCCAGCAGCATCGGGACAGATGAAGCTTTCTTT | TRBJ1-1 | NA | TRBV7-9 | TRBD1
CASSFTQQPLYGYTF | TGCGCCAGCAGCTTTACCCAACAGCCGCTATATGGCTACACCTTC | TRBJ1-2 | NA | TRBV5-1 | NA